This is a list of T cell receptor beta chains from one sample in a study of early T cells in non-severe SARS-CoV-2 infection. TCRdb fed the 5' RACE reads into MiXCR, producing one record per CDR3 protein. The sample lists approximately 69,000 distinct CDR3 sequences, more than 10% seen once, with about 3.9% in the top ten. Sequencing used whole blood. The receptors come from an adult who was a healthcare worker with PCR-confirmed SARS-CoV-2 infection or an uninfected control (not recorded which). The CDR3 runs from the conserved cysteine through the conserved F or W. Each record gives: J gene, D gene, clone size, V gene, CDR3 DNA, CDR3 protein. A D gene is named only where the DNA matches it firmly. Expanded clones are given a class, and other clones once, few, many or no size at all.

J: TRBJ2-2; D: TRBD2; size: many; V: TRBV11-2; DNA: TGTGCCAGCAGCTTACAACTCGCGGGAGGCACCGGGGAGCTGTTTTTT; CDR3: CASSLQLAGGTGELFF
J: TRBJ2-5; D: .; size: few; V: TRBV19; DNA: TGTGCCAGTAGTCGCGACGAGGGGACTGCTTCGACCCAGTACTTC; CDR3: CASSRDEGTASTQYF
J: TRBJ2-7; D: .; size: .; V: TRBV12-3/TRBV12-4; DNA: TGTGCCAGCAGACCCGGGACTCTTAGCTCCTACGAGCAGTACTTC; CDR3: CASRPGTLSSYEQYF
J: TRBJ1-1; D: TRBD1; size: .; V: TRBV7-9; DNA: TGTGCCAGCAGCCCCTGGACAGGGGCCACTGAAGCTTTCTTT; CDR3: CASSPWTGATEAFF
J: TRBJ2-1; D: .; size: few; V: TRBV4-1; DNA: TGCGCCAGCAGCCCAAGGGCGGCGGGTTCCTTTTACAATGAGCAGTTCTTC; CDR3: CASSPRAAGSFYNEQFF
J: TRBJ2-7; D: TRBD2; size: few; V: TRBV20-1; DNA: TGCAGTGCCACACTAGCGGGAGGGCCCTACGAGCAGTACTTC; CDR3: CSATLAGGPYEQYF
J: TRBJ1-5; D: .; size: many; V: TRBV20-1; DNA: TGCAGTGCTAGGGCAGGGTCCACAAATCAGCCCCAGCATTTT; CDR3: CSARAGSTNQPQHF
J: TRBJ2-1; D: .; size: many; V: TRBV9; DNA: TGTGCCAGCAGCCTCCGCCCGGGACTGGGCGGGTCAAATGAGCAGTTCTTC; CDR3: CASSLRPGLGGSNEQFF
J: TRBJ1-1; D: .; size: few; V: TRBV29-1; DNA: TGCAGCGTTGAGGGTGGGGAATCTTTGGCTTTCTTT; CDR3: CSVEGGESLAFF
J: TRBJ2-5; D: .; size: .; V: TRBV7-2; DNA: TGTGCCAGCAGCTTAGCCGGGACTCCACAAGAGACCCAGTACTTC; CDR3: CASSLAGTPQETQYF
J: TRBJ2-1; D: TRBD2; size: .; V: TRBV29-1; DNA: TGCAGCGTTTCGGCGGGAGCCTCGGTCGAGCAGTTCTTC; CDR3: CSVSAGASVEQFF
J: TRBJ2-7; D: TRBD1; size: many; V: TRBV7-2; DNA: TGTGCCAGCAGCTTAGACAGGGGGCAAGAGTACTTC; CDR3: CASSLDRGQEYF
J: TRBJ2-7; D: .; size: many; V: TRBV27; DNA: TGTGCCAGCAGTATCCGGGCCCTCGGCGGGGAGCAGTACTTC; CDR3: CASSIRALGGEQYF
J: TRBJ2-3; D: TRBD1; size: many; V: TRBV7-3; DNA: TGTGCCAGCAGCCCAGGACAGGGCGCAGATACGCAGTATTTT; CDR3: CASSPGQGADTQYF
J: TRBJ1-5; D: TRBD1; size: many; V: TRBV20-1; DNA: TGCAGTGCCAATAGCCCGGGACAGGTTTATAGCAATCAGCCCCAGCATTTT; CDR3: CSANSPGQVYSNQPQHF
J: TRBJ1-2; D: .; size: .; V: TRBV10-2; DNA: TGCGCCAGCAGTGAGGCGCCTTATGGCTACACCTTC; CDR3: CASSEAPYGYTF